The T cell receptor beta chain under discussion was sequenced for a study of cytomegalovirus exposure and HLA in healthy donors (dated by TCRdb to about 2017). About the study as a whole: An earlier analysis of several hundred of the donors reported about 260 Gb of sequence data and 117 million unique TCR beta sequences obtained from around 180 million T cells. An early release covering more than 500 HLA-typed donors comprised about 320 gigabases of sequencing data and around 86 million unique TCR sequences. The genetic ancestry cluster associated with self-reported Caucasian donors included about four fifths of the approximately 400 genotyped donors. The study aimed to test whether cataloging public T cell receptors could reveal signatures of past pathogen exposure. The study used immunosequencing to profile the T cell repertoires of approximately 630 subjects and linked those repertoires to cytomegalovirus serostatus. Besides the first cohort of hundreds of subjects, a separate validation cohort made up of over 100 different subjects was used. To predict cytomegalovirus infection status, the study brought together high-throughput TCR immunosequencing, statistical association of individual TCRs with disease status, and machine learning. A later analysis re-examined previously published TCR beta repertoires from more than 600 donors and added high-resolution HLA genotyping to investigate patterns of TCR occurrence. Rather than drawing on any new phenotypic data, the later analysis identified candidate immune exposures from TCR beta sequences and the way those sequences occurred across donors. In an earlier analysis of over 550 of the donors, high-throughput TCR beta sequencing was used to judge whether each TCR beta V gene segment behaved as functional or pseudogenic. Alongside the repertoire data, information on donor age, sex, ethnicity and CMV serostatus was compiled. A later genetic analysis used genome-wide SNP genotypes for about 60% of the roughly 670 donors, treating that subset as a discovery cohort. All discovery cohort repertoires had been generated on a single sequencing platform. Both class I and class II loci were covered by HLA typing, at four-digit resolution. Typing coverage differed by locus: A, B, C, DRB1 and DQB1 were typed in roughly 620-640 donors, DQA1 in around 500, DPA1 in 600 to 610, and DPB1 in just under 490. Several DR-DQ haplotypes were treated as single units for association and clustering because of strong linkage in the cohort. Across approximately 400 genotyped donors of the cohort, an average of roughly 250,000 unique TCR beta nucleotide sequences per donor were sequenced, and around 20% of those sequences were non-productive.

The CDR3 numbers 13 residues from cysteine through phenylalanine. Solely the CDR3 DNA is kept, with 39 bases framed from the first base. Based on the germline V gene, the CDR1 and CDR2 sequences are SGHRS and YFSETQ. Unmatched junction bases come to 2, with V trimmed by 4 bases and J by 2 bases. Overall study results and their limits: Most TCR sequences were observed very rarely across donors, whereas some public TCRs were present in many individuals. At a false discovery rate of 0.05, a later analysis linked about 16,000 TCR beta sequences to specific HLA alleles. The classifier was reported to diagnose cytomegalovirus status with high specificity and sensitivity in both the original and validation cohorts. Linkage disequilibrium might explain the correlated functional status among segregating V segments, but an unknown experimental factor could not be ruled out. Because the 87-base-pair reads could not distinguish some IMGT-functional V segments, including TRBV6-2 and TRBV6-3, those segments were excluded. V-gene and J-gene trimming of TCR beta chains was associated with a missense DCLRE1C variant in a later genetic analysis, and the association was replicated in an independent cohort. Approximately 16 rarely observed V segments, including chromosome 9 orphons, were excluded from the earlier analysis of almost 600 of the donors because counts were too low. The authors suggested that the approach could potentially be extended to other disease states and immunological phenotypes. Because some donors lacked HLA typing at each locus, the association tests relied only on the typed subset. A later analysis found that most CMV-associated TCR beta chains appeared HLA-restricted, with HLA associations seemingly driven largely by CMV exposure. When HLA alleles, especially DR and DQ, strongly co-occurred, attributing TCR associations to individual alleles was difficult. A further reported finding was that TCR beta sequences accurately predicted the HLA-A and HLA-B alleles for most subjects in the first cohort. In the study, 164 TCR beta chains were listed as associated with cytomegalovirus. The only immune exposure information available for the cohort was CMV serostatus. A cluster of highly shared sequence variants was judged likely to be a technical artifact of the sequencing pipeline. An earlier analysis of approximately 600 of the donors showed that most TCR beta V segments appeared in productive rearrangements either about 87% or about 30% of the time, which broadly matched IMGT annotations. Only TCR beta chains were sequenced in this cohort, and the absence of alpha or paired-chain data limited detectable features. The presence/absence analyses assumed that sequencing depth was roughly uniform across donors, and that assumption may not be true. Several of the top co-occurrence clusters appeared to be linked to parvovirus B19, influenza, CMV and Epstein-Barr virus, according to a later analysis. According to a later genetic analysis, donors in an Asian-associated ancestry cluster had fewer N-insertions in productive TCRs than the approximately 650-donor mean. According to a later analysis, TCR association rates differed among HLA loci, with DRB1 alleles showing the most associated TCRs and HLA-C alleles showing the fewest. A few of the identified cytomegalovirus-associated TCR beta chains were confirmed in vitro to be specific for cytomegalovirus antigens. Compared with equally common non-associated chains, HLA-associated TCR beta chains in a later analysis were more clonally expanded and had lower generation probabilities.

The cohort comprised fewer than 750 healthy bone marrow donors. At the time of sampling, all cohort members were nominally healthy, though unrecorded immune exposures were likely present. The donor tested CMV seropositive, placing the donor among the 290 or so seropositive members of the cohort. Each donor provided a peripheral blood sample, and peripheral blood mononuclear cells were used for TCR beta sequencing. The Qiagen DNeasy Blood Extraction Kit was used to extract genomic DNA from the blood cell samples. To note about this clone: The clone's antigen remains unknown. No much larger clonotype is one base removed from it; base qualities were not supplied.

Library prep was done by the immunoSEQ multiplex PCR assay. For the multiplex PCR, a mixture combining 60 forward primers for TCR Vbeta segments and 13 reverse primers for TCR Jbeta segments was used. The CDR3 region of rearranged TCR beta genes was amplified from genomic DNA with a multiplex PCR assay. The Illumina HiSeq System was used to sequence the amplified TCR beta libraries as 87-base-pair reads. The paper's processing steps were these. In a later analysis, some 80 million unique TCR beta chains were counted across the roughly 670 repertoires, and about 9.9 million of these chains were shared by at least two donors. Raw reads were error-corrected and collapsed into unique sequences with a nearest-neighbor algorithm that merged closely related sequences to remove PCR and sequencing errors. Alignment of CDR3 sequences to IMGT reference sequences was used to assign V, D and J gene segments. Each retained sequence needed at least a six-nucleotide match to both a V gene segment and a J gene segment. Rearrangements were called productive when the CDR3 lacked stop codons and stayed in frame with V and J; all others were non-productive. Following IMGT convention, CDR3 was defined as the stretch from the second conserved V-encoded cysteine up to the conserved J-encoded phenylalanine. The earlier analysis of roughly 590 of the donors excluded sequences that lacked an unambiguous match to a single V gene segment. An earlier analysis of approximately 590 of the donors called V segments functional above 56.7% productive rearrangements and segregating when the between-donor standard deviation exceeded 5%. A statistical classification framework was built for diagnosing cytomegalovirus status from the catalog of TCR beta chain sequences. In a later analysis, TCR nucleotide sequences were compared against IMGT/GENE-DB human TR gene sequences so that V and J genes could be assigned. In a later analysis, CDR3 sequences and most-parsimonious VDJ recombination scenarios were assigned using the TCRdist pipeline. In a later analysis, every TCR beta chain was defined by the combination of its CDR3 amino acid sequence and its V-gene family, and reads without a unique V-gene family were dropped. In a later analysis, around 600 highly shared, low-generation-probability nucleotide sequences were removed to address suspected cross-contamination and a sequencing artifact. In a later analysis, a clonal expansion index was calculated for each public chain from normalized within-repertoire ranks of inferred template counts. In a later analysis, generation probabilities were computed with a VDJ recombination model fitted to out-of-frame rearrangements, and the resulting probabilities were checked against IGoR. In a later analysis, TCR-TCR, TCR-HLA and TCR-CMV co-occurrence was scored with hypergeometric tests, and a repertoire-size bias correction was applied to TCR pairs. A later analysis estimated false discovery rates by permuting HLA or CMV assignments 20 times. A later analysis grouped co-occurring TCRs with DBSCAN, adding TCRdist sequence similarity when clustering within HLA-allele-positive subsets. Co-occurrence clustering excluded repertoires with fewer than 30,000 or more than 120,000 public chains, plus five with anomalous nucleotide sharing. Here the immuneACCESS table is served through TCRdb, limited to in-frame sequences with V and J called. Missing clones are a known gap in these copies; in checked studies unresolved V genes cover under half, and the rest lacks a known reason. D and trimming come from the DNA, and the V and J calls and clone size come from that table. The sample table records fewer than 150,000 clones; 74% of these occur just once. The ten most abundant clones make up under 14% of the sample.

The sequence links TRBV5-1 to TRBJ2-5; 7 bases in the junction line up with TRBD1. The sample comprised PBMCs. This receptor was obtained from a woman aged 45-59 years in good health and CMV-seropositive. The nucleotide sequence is TGCGCCAGCAGCCCGGACAGGCAAGAGACCCAGTACTTC. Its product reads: CASSPDRQETQYF.